A single sample gave rise to the 30 T cell receptor beta chains below, sequenced in a study of shared T cell receptors in the human thymus. Only in-frame clones appear in the TCRdb table, and some are missing; sequencing was by immunoSEQ multiplex PCR. Among 500,000 to 850,000 clones listed, approximately 89% were seen once. The sample also formed part of further work on human thymus T cells.

Sequencing was carried out using thymocytes. These receptors all stem from a boy under two years old with a congenital heart defect.

The chain links TRBV6-5 to TRBJ2-5; D perhaps matches TRBD1 (6 bases). Germline lookup yields CDR1 MNHEY and CDR2 SVGAGI. The CDR3 length is 14 residues. Trimming removed 7 bases at V and 4 bases at J, with 16 bases between. CDR3 sequence (DNA): TGTGCCAGCACCGATGAACAGGGTTTAGAGACCCAGTACTTC. It translates to CASTDEQGLETQYF.

The genes are TRBV20-1 and TRBJ1-2; possible D gene TRBD1, 6 bases. This CDR3 spans 11 amino acids. The germline CDR1 and CDR2 sequences are DFQATT and SNEGSKA (reference sequence). The V gene lost 7 bases and the J gene lost 6 bases, with 12 bases spanning the gap. For the CDR3, the DNA is TGCAGTGTTCGGACAGCCCATGGCTACACCTTC. This encodes CSVRTAHGYTF.

This rearrangement joins TRBV7-2 to TRBJ2-7; no reliable D call. The germline CDR1 and CDR2 sequences are SGHTA and FQGNSA. V was trimmed by 5 bases and J by 2 bases, leaving 13 bases between them. The CDR3 runs to 14 residues. The DNA of the CDR3 is TGTGCCAGCAGCGTACCGACAAAAGCCTACGAGCAGTACTTC. It codes for CASSVPTKAYEQYF.

This rearrangement joins TRBV4-1 to TRBJ2-3, with D unresolved. The CDR3 loop spans 15 amino acids. Germline lookup yields CDR1 MGHRA and CDR2 YSYEKL. Trimming removed 0 bases from V and 4 bases from J, with 11 bases in between. The CDR3 DNA follows: TGCGCCAGCAGCCAAGATAAACGTTCGGCAGATACGCAGTATTTT. It translates to CASSQDKRSADTQYF.

The rearrangement joins TRBV4-3 to TRBJ2-3, with D maybe TRBD2 (6 bases). The germline V gene encodes CDR1 LGHNA and CDR2 YSLEER. This CDR3 is built from 16 residues. Deletions cut 4 bases from V and 1 base from J, with 15 bases between. CDR3 sequence: CASSRGEYPRTDTQYF. CDR3 DNA sequence: TGCGCCAGCAGCCGGGGGGAGTATCCTCGCACAGATACGCAGTATTTT.

The chain recombines TRBV5-6 with TRBJ2-7; no firm D call. V was clipped by 0 bases and J by 2 bases, with 9 bases between them. This CDR3 region has 14 residues. CDR1 and CDR2 from the germline V gene are SGHDT and YYEEEE. CDR3 DNA: TGTGCCAGCAGCTTGGCCTCTTGGCCCTACGAGCAGTACTTC. This sequence encodes CASSLASWPYEQYF.

This clone has a single count. This chain connects TRBV4-1 to TRBJ2-2, with TRBD1 matching 10 bases. Trimming took 4 bases from V and 5 from J; bases not matched to a gene: 7. In germline, CDR1 is MGHRA, CDR2 YSYEKL. CDR3 length: 16 residues. CDR3 in amino acids: CASSRGDRGFTGELFF. CDR3 nucleotide sequence: TGCGCCAGCAGCCGAGGGGACAGGGGATTTACCGGGGAGCTGTTTTTT.

The chain recombines TRBV4-1 with TRBJ2-7; 8 bases fit TRBD1. V shed 0 bases and J 6 bases; nucleotides not matched to a gene: 16. The CDR3 has 18 residues. Germline-derived CDR1 and CDR2 are MGHRA and YSYEKL. The CDR3 DNA reads as TGCGCCAGCAGCCAAGATTTGAGAGACAGGGGTGTCCCCTGCGAGCAGTACTTC. Translated: CASSQDLRDRGVPCEQYF.

V usage is TRBV2 and J usage is TRBJ1-6, with no clear D. Trimming removed 2 bases from V and 0 bases from J, with 8 bases in between. Germline lookup yields CDR1 SNHLY and CDR2 FYNNEI. This CDR3 has 16 amino acids. CDR3 nucleotide sequence: TGTGCCAGCAGTGAAAGGGAGAGCTCCTATAATTCACCCCTCCACTTT. Protein product: CASSERESSYNSPLHF.

The chain combines TRBV4-3 with TRBJ2-3; possibly TRBD1 for D (5 bases). Per the germline V gene, CDR1 is LGHNA and CDR2 is YSLEER. The CDR3 is made up of 17 amino acids. V lost 1 base, J lost 3 bases, and 17 bases lay in between. This CDR3 reads CASSQVGQGVGTDTQYF. CDR3 coding DNA: TGCGCCAGCAGCCAAGTGGGCCAGGGTGTGGGGACAGATACGCAGTATTTT.

V and J are TRBV2 and TRBJ2-7; TRBD1 agrees at 10 bases. The junction had 10 bases not matched to a gene; V was cut back by 6 bases and J by 5 bases. The CDR3 runs 15 residues. The germline gives CDR1 SNHLY, CDR2 FYNNEI. The CDR3 region is CASSELGQGDDEQYF. As DNA, the CDR3 is TGTGCCAGCAGCGAATTAGGACAGGGGGACGACGAGCAGTACTTC.

V and J are TRBV10-2 and TRBJ2-6, with 7 bases fitting TRBD1. Trimming took 7 bases from V and 4 from J; bases not matched to a gene: 4. Germline CDR1 and CDR2: WSHSY and SAAADI. CDR3 length equals 14 residues. CDR3 amino acids: CASTQGTGANVLTF. As DNA, the CDR3 is TGCGCCAGCACACAGGGGACCGGGGCCAACGTCCTGACTTTC.

V gene TRBV4-1 combines with J gene TRBJ1-5, with D tentatively TRBD1 (5 bases). The CDR3 is made up of 12 amino acids. From germline, CDR1 is MGHRA and CDR2 YSYEKL. The V and J ends lost 4 bases and 11 bases respectively, with 12 bases between them. Written as DNA, the CDR3 is TGCGCCAGCAGCCTGAGTGGGGGGACCCAGCATTTT. The encoded protein is CASSLSGGTQHF.

The chain joins TRBV28 to TRBJ1-3; 8 bases map to TRBD1. The J segment lost 4 bases and the V segment lost 5 bases, leaving 4 bases of the junction unmatched. This CDR3 has 14 residues. Looked up from germline, CDR1 is MDHEN and CDR2 is SYDVKM. CDR3 sequence: CASSQTGVGNTIYF. CDR3 coding DNA: TGTGCCAGCAGTCAGACAGGGGTCGGAAACACCATATATTTT.

The chain recombines TRBV4-3 with TRBJ2-2; TRBD2 matches at 10 bases. With V trimmed by 0 bases and J by 2 bases, 9 bases remained unmatched. CDR1 is LGHNA and CDR2 is YSLEER in the germline V gene. This CDR3 is 19 amino acids long. The CDR3 protein is CASSQDTSSGGPNTGELFF. For the CDR3, the DNA is TGCGCCAGCAGCCAAGACACTTCTAGCGGGGGACCAAACACCGGGGAGCTGTTTTTT.

The rearrangement joins TRBV7-6 to TRBJ1-5; D gene ambiguous. Trimming shortened V by 2 bases and J by 0 bases, and 8 bases separated the two germline ends. Germline lookup yields CDR1 SGHVS and CDR2 FNYEAQ. This CDR3 has 15 residues. CDR3 loop: CASSLFDNSNQPQHF. CDR3 coding DNA: TGTGCCAGCAGCTTATTCGACAATAGCAATCAGCCCCAGCATTTT.

The chain joins TRBV29-1 to TRBJ1-1; weak D call: TRBD1 (5 bases). V gave up 1 base and J gave up 5 bases, with 20 bases separating them. Germline assignment: CDR1 SQVTM and CDR2 ANQGSEA. The CDR3 covers 16 residues. DNA for the CDR3: TGCAGCGTTGAAGCTGGAGGGGCGCGAGATCGAACTGAAGCTTTCTTT. Protein: CSVEAGGARDRTEAFF.

The V gene is TRBV7-9, the J gene TRBJ2-5, with 8 bases aligning to TRBD1. CDR3 length: 15 residues. Looked up from germline, CDR1 is SEHNR and CDR2 is FQNEAQ (reference sequence). J lost 5 bases, V lost 4 bases, and 9 bases had no gene match. CDR3: CASSSRTGSRETQYF. DNA of the CDR3: TGTGCCAGCAGCTCCAGGACAGGGTCACGGGAGACCCAGTACTTC.

V usage is TRBV20-1 and J usage is TRBJ1-2; D gene unclear. Between the trimmed V and J ends, which lost 6 bases and 6 bases, there was a span of 11 bases. Germline V gene sequence: CDR1 DFQATT, CDR2 SNEGSKA (reference sequence). There are 11 residues in the CDR3. CDR3 nucleotides: TGCAGTGCCCCCTATCCCCATGGCTACACCTTC. This gives the protein CSAPYPHGYTF.

The gene calls are TRBV29-1 and TRBJ2-7, with D perhaps matching TRBD1 (6 bases). Germline CDR1 reads SQVTM; CDR2 reads ANQGSEA. The germline V and J ends were trimmed by 4 bases and 3 bases, with 19 bases remaining between them. The CDR3 is 15 residues long. The CDR3 region is CSVGPQGRNYYEQYF. CDR3 nucleotides: TGCAGCGTTGGGCCCCAGGGGCGAAATTACTACGAGCAGTACTTC.

This clone came up a few times. This sequence joins TRBV5-6 and TRBJ2-7; 7 bases line up with TRBD1. The CDR3 covers 13 residues. Germline V CDR1 and CDR2: SGHDT, YYEEEE. Losses at the gene ends were 6 bases for V and 5 bases for J; bases not matched to a gene: 8. Here the CDR3 DNA reads TGTGCCAGCACCTTCAACAGGGGCCACGAGCAGTACTTC. It yields the protein CASTFNRGHEQYF.

The table lists this clone with a count of one. This chain joins TRBV28 and TRBJ1-5, with D possibly matching TRBD1 (5 bases). V lost 4 bases to trimming and J lost 6 bases, with 13 bases between them. Germline CDR1 is MDHEN and CDR2 is SYDVKM. This CDR3 spans 14 amino acids. The CDR3 reads CASSSGGEGQPQHF. CDR3 bases: TGTGCCAGCAGTTCGGGGGGAGAGGGTCAGCCCCAGCATTTT.

The rearrangement joins TRBV28 to TRBJ2-3, with D uncertain. This CDR3 has 16 amino acids. Deletions cut 1 base from V and 4 bases from J, with 15 bases between. The germline V gene encodes CDR1 MDHEN and CDR2 SYDVKM. CDR3: CASSLSSVLSADTQYF. The CDR3 nucleotides are TGTGCCAGCAGTTTATCCTCGGTCTTAAGCGCAGATACGCAGTATTTT.

The chain links TRBV29-1 to TRBJ2-3; 8 nucleotides match TRBD2. The CDR3 loop spans 16 amino acids. Germline CDR1 reads SQVTM; CDR2 reads ANQGSEA. The J segment lost 4 bases and the V segment lost 0 bases, leaving 9 bases of the junction unmatched. The CDR3 region is CSVEDKGLGVPDTQYF. Written as DNA, the CDR3 is TGCAGCGTTGAAGATAAGGGACTAGGCGTTCCAGATACGCAGTATTTT.

CDR3 DNA sequence: TGCGCCAGCAGCAGGACTAGCGGGAGTCTTAATGAGCAGTTCTTC. It specifies CASSRTSGSLNEQFF. The chain recombines TRBV10-1 with TRBJ2-1, with TRBD2 matching over 13 bases. This CDR3 is built from 15 residues. V shed 6 bases and J 7 bases; nucleotides not matched to a gene: 6. CDR1 is WNHNN and CDR2 is SYGVQD in the germline V gene (reference sequence).

This rearrangement joins TRBV9 to TRBJ2-3; TRBD2 aligns across 11 bases. The CDR3 has 15 residues. Looked up from germline, CDR1 is SGDLS and CDR2 is YYNGEE. The V and J ends lost 4 bases and 6 bases, in that order; junction bases with no gene match: 7. CDR3 coding DNA: TGTGCCAGCAGCCTTAGCGGGAGGGCTGGCGATACGCAGTATTTT. Translation gives CASSLSGRAGDTQYF.

The chain joins TRBV2 to TRBJ2-7; D uncertain. There are 13 residues in the CDR3. Germline V gene lookup returns CDR1 SNHLY and CDR2 FYNNEI. The germline V and J ends were trimmed by 3 bases and 2 bases, with 8 bases remaining between them. The CDR3 DNA sequence: TGTGCCAGCAGTGACCCCTTAGCCTACGAGCAGTACTTC. Its translation is CASSDPLAYEQYF.

This sequence joins TRBV28 and TRBJ2-7; TRBD1 aligns across 8 bases. The CDR3 has 14 residues. J gave up 2 bases and V 6 bases, and 6 bases lay outside the gene matches. Germline V gives CDR1 MDHEN, CDR2 SYDVKM. CDR3 in amino acids: CASSPDRDPYEQYF. The DNA for the CDR3 is TGTGCCAGCAGCCCGGACAGGGACCCCTACGAGCAGTACTTC.

This clone has just one count. The V call is TRBV10-3, the J call TRBJ1-5; possibly TRBD1 for D (6 bases). CDR3 length: 17 amino acids. Germline assignment: CDR1 ENHRY and CDR2 SYGVKD. Trimming shortened V by 0 bases and J by 5 bases, and 17 bases separated the two germline ends. CDR3 sequence (DNA): TGTGCCATCAGTGAGTCGGGGCAGGGGACCCACCATCAGCCCCAGCATTTT. Its translation: CAISESGQGTHHQPQHF.

The genes are TRBV19 and TRBJ1-2, with 7 bases fitting TRBD1. Germline V CDR1 and CDR2: LNHDA, SQIVND (reference sequence). The CDR3 runs to 14 residues. V was clipped by 3 bases and J by 8 bases; unmatched bases: 9. CDR3 in amino acids: CASSMVEGAYGYTF. The DNA for the CDR3 is TGTGCCAGTAGTATGGTAGAGGGGGCGTACGGCTACACCTTC.